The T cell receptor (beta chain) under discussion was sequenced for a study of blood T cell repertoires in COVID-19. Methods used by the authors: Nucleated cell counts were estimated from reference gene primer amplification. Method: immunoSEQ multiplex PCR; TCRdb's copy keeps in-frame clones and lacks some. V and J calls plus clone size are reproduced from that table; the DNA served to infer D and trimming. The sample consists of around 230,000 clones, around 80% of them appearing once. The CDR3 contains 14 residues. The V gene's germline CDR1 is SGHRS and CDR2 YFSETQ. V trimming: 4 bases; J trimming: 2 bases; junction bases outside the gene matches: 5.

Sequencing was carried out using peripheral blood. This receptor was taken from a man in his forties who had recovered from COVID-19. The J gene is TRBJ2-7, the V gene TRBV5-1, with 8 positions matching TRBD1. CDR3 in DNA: TGCGCCAGCAGCCTGTGGACAGGGACCTACGAGCAGTACTTC. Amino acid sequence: CASSLWTGTYEQYF.